These 10 T cell receptor beta chains share one sample of origin, sequenced in a study of Graves' ophthalmopathy and Graves' hyperthyroidism. Beta-chain TCR CDR3 regions were amplified from RNA transcripts. HTBI primers primed a first-round RT-PCR, and a second-round multiplex PCR followed. A single record per CDR3 protein comes from TCRdb applying MiXCR to the multiplex PCR reads. In the table there are about 620,000 distinct CDR3 sequences, 20% to 25% of which are singletons. Specimen: peripheral blood. The receptors derive from a woman under 30 with stable Graves' hyperthyroidism. Some clones in this sample may be carry-over from other donors' samples.

This clonotype was found a few times. The chain carries TRBV27 and TRBJ2-4; D not resolved. V was pared by 6 bases and J by 2 bases, with 11 bases between. CDR1 is MNHEY, CDR2 SMNVEV, per germline (reference sequence). The CDR3 covers 14 residues. The CDR3 protein is CASSPDLSKNIQYF. The DNA of the CDR3 is TGTGCCAGCAGCCCCGACCTGTCCAAAAACATTCAGTACTTC.

This chain joins TRBV28 and TRBJ2-7; 7 nucleotides line up with TRBD1. CDR3 length: 15 amino acids. In germline, CDR1 is MDHEN, CDR2 SYDVKM. V shed 4 bases and J 2 bases; nucleotides not matched to a gene: 8. CDR3 DNA: TGTGCCAGCAGTTCACCTAAGGACAGGCCCTACGAGCAGTACTTC. Protein: CASSSPKDRPYEQYF. Based on the CDR3 plus reference TRBV28 and TRBJ2-7, the full variable domain is DVKVTQSSRYLVKRTGEKVFLECVQDMDHENMFWYRQDPGLGLRLIYFSYDVKMKEKGDIPEGYSVSREKKERFSLILESASTNQTSMYLCASSSPKDRPYEQYFGPGTRLTVT.

This clonotype was recorded at least ten times. The V call is TRBV25-1, the J call TRBJ2-7; D may be TRBD2 (5 bases). V gave up 3 bases and J gave up 3 bases, with 24 bases separating them. CDR1 is MGHDK, CDR2 SYGVNS, per germline. This CDR3 contains 18 residues. The DNA of the CDR3 is TGTGCCAGCAGTGAGGTCCTCGTTCTAAGCGGCAATAACTACGAGCAGTACTTC. Amino acids: CASSEVLVLSGNNYEQYF.

The chain joins TRBV7-3 to TRBJ1-6, with D possibly matching TRBD1 (6 bases). V lost 5 bases and J 5 bases, leaving 16 bases between the germline ends. The germline CDR1 and CDR2 sequences are SGHTA and FQGTGA. The CDR3 loop spans 16 amino acids. The CDR3 protein is CASSQGPDRNNSPLHF. In DNA, the CDR3 is TGTGCCAGCAGCCAAGGACCGGACAGAAATAATTCACCCCTCCACTTT. The variable domain in full, with the rest retrieved from reference TRBV7-3 and TRBJ1-6, is GAGVSQTPSNKVTEKGKYVELRCDPISGHTALYWYRQSLGQGPEFLIYFQGTGAADDSGLPNDRFFAVRPEGSVSTLKIQRTERGDSAVYLCASSQGPDRNNSPLHFGNGTRLTVT.

The chain couples TRBV11-2 to TRBJ2-7; 10 bases fit TRBD1. Losses at the gene ends were 1 base for V and 0 bases for J; bases not matched to a gene: 9. The CDR3 is 18 residues long. Germline V gene sequence: CDR1 SGHAT, CDR2 FQNNGV. CDR3 bases: TGTGCCAGCAGCTTAGTAGGACAGGGGGTTTTCGGCTCCTACGAGCAGTACTTC. Protein sequence: CASSLVGQGVFGSYEQYF.

The chain links TRBV19 to TRBJ1-1; maybe TRBD1 (5 bases). CDR1 is LNHDA and CDR2 is SQIVND in the germline V gene (reference sequence). Trimming cost V 7 bases and J 1 base, with 16 bases left between them. The CDR3 extends over 15 amino acids. The CDR3, as DNA: TGTGCCAGTACCCTGGGGGGTAACGCGAACACTGAAGCTTTCTTT. The encoded protein is CASTLGGNANTEAFF. Variable domain in full (rest from reference TRBV19 and TRBJ1-1): DGGITQSPKYLFRKEGQNVTLSCEQNLNHDAMYWYRQDPGQGLRLIYYSQIVNDFQKGDIAEGYSVSREKKESFPLTVTSAQKNPTAFYLCASTLGGNANTEAFFGQGTRLTVV.

The table lists this clonotype with many counts. The gene calls are TRBV11-1 and TRBJ1-5, with 10 bases that match TRBD1. Germline V gene data show CDR1 as SGHAT and CDR2 as FQDESV (reference sequence). The length of the CDR3 is 16 residues. Trimming removed 4 bases from V and 9 bases from J; junction bases left unmatched: 12. The DNA of the CDR3 is TGTGCCAGCAGCTCATCACCGGGACAGGGGCCCTCGCCCCAGCATTTT. Encoded protein: CASSSSPGQGPSPQHF. The full variable domain, with the rest looked up from reference TRBV11-1 and TRBJ1-5, is EAEVAQSPRYKITEKSQAVAFWCDPISGHATLYWYRQILGQGPELLVQFQDESVVDDSQLPKDRFSAERLKGVDSTLKIQPAELGDSAMYLCASSSSPGQGPSPQHFGDGTRLSIL.

The sample holds a few counts of this clonotype. CDR3 sequence reads: CASSLSTNQPQHF. In DNA, the CDR3 is TGTGCCAGCAGTTTATCTACCAATCAGCCCCAGCATTTT. The rearrangement joins TRBV27 to TRBJ1-5; D is uncertain. The CDR3 is 13 amino acids. Germline CDR1 reads MNHEY; CDR2 reads SMNVEV (reference sequence). With 0 bases removed from V and 3 bases from J, the gap between germline ends came to 3 bases.

This chain uses TRBV18 with TRBJ1-5; no clear D gene. The CDR3 has 14 residues. Trimming removed 2 bases at V and 5 bases at J, with 10 bases between. Germline loops: CDR1 KGHSH, CDR2 LQKENI. The CDR3: CASSPNGRDQPQHF. CDR3 in DNA: TGTGCCAGCTCACCAAACGGGCGCGATCAGCCCCAGCATTTT.

This clonotype has just a few counts. The chain links TRBV6-1 to TRBJ1-2; the D is unclear. Trimming removed 4 bases at V and 4 bases at J, with 16 bases between. The CDR3 loop spans 15 amino acids. CDR1 is MNHNS, CDR2 SASEGT, per germline. The CDR3 is CASSGTLSRSYGYTF. The CDR3 DNA follows: TGTGCCAGCAGTGGAACACTATCCCGGAGCTATGGCTACACCTTC.